This T cell receptor (beta chain) appears in the sequencing data of a study of blood T cell repertoires in COVID-19. V shed 5 bases, J shed 8 bases, and the junction held 15 bases outside the gene matches. The CDR3 runs to 18 residues. CDR1 and CDR2 (germline): SGHVT, SQSDAQ. Data came from immunoSEQ multiplex PCR; TCRdb stores just in-frame clones and leaves some out. Here the sample spans 110,000 to 150,000 clones, around three quarters being singletons. The gene calls are TRBV7-4 and TRBJ1-6; 10 nucleotides line up with TRBD1. The sample comprised peripheral blood. The sequence was collected from a middle-aged man with active or convalescent COVID-19. The CDR3 protein is CASSPINDRGRLDSPLHF. CDR3 nucleotide sequence: TGTGCCAGCAGCCCTATCAACGACAGGGGGCGTTTAGATTCACCCCTCCACTTT.